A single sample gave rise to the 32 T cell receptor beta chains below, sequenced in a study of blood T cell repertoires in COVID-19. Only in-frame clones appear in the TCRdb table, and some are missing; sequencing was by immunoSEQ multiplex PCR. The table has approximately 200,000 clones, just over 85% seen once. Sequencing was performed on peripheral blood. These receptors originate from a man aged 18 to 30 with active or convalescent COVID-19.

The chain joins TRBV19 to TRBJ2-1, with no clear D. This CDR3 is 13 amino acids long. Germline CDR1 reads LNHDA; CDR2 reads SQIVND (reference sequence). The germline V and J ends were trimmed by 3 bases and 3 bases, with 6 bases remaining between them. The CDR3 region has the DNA TGTGCCAGTAGTATCTATCTCTACAATGAGCAGTTCTTC. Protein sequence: CASSIYLYNEQFF. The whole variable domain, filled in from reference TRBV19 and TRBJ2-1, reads DGGITQSPKYLFRKEGQNVTLSCEQNLNHDAMYWYRQDPGQGLRLIYYSQIVNDFQKGDIAEGYSVSREKKESFPLTVTSAQKNPTAFYLCASSIYLYNEQFFGPGTRLTVL.

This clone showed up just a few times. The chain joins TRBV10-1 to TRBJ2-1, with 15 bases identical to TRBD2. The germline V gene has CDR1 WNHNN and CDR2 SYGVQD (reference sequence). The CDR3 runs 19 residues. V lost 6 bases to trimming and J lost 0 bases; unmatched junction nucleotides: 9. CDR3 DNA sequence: TGCGCCAGCAGCCCTGGGACTAGCGGGAGGAATGGCTCCTACAATGAGCAGTTCTTC. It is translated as CASSPGTSGRNGSYNEQFF.

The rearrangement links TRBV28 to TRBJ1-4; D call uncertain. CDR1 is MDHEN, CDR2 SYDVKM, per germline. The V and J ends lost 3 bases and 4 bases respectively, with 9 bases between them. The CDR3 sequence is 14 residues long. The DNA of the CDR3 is TGTGCCAGCAGTTTCCCCCGCTATAATGAAAAACTGTTTTTT. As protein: CASSFPRYNEKLFF.

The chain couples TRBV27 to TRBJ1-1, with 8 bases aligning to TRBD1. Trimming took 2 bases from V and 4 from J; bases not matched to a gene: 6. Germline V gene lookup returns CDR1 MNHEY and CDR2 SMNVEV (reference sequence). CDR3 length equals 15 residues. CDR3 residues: CASSLEGQGGTEAFF. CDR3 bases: TGTGCCAGCAGTTTAGAAGGACAGGGTGGCACTGAAGCTTTCTTT.

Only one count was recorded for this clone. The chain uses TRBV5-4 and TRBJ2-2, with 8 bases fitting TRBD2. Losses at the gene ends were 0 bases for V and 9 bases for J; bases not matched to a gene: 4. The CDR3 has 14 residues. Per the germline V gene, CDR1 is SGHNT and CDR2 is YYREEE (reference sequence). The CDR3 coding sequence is TGTGCCAGCAGCTTGGGACGGGAGGGCCGGGAGCTGTTTTTT. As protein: CASSLGREGRELFF.

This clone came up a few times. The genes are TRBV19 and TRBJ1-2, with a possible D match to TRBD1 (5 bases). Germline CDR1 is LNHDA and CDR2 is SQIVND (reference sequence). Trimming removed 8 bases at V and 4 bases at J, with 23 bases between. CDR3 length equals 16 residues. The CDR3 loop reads CASSPTTGGVAYGYTF. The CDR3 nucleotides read TGTGCCAGTTCCCCTACCACCGGGGGAGTCGCCTATGGCTACACCTTC.

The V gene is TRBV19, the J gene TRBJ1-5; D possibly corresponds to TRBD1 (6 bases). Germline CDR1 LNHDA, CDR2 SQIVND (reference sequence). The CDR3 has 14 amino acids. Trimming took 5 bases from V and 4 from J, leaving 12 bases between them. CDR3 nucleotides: TGTGCCAGTAGTTTCGAGACAGGAAATCAGCCCCAGCATTTT. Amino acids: CASSFETGNQPQHF.

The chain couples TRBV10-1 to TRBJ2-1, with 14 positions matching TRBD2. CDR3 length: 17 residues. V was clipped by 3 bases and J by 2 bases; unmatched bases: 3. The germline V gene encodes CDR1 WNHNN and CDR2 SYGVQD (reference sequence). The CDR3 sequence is CASSDPTSGRAYNEQFF. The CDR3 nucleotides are TGCGCCAGCAGTGACCCGACTAGCGGGAGGGCCTACAATGAGCAGTTCTTC.

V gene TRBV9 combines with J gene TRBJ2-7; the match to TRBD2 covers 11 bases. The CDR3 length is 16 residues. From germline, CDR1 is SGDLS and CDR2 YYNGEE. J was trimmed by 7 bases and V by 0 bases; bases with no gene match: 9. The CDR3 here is CASSVAVLAGAWEQYF. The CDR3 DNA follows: TGTGCCAGCAGCGTAGCGGTACTAGCGGGAGCGTGGGAGCAGTACTTC. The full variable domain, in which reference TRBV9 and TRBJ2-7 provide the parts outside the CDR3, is DSGVTQTPKHLITATGQRVTLRCSPRSGDLSVYWYQQSLDQGLQFLIQYYNGEERAKGNILERFSAQQFPDLHSELNLSSLELGDSALYFCASSVAVLAGAWEQYFGPGTRLTVT.

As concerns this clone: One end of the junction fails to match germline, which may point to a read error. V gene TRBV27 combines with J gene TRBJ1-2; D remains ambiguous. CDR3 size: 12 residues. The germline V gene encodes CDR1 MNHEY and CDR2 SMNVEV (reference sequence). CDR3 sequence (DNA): TGTGCCAGCAGCAGTGAACCTTATGTCTACACCTTC. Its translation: CASSSEPYVYTF.

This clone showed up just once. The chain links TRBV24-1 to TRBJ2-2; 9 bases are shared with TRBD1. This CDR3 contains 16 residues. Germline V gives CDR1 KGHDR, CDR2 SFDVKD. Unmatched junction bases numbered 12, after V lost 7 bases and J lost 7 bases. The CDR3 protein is CATRSHRTGAGGELFF. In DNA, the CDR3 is TGTGCCACCAGATCACACCGGACAGGGGCTGGCGGGGAGCTGTTTTTT.

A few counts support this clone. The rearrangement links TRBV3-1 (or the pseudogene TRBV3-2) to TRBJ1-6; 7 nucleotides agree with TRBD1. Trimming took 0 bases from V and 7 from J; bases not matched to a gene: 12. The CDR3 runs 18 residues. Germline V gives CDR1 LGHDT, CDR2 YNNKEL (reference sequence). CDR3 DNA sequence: TGTGCCAGCAGCCAAGAGTCGCGTTTGGACAGGACGAATTCACCCCTCCACTTT. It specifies CASSQESRLDRTNSPLHF.

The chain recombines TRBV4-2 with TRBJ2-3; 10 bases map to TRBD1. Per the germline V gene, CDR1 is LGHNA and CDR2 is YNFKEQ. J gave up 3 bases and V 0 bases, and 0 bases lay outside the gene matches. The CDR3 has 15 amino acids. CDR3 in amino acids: CASSQEGQGTDTQYF. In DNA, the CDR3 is TGTGCCAGCAGCCAAGAGGGACAGGGGACAGATACGCAGTATTTT.

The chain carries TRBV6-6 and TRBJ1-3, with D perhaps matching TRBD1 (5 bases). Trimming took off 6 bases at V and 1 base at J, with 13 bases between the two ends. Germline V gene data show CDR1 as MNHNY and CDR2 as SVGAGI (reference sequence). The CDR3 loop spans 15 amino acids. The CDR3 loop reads CASSGTGESGNTIYF. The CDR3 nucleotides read TGTGCCAGCAGCGGAACGGGGGAGTCTGGAAACACCATATATTTT.

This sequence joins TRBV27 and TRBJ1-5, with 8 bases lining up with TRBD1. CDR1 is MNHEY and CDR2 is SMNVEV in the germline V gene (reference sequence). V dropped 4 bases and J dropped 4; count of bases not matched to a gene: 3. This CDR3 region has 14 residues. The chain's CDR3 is CASSSWTGNQPQHF. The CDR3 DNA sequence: TGTGCCAGCAGTTCCTGGACAGGGAATCAGCCCCAGCATTTT.

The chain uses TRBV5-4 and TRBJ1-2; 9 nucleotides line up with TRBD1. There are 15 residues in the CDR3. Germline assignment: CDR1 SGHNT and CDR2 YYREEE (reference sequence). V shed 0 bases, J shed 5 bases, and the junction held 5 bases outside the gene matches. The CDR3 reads CASSLGDRDWYGYTF. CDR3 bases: TGTGCCAGCAGCTTGGGGGACAGGGATTGGTATGGCTACACCTTC.

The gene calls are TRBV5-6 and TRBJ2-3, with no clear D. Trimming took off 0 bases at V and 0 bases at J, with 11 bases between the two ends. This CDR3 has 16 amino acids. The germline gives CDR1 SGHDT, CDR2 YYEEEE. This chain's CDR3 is CASSLAVELSTDTQYF. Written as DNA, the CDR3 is TGTGCCAGCAGCTTGGCCGTCGAGCTTAGCACAGATACGCAGTATTTT.

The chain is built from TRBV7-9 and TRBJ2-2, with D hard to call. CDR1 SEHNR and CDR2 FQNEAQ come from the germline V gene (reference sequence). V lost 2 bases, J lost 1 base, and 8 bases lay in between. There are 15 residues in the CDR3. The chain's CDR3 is CASSLISQNTGELFF. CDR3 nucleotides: TGTGCCAGCAGCTTAATTTCACAGAACACCGGGGAGCTGTTTTTT.

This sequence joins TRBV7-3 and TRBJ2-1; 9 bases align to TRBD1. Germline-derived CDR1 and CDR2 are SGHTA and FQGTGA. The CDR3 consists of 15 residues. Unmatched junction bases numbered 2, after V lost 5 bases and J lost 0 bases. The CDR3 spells CASSLTGGSYNEQFF. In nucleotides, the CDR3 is TGTGCCAGCAGCCTGACAGGGGGCTCCTACAATGAGCAGTTCTTC. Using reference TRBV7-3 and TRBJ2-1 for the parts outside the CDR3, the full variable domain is GAGVSQTPSNKVTEKGKYVELRCDPISGHTALYWYRQSLGQGPEFLIYFQGTGAADDSGLPNDRFFAVRPEGSVSTLKIQRTERGDSAVYLCASSLTGGSYNEQFFGPGTRLTVL.

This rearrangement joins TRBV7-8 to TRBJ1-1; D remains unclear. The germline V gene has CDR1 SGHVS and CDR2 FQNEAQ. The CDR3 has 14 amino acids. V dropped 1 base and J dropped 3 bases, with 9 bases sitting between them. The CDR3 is CASSLVVTDTEAFF. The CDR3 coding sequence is TGTGCCAGCAGCTTAGTGGTCACAGACACTGAAGCTTTCTTT. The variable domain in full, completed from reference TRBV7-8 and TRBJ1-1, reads GAGVSQSPRYKVAKRGQDVALRCDPISGHVSLFWYQQALGQGPEFLTYFQNEAQLDKSGLPSDRFFAERPEGSVSTLKIQRTQQEDSAVYLCASSLVVTDTEAFFGQGTRLTVV.

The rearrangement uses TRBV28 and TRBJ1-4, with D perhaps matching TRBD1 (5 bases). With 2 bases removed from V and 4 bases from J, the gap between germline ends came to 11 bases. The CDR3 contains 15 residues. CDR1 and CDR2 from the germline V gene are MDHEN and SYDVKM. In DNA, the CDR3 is TGTGCCAGCAGTTTACTTGGTCAGGGTAATGAAAAACTGTTTTTT. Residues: CASSLLGQGNEKLFF.

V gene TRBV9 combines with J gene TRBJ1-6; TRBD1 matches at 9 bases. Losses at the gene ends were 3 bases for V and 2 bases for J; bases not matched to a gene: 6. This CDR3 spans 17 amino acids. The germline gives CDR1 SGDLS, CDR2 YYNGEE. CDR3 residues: CASSEGTGLAYNSPLHF. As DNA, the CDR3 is TGTGCCAGCAGCGAAGGGACAGGGCTCGCCTATAATTCACCCCTCCACTTT.

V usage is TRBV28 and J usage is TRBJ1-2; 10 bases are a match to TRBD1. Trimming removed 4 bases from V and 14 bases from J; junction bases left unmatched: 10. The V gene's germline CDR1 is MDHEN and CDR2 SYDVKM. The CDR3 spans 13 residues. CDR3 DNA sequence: TGTGCCAGCAGTTCGGACAGGGGGGGAGTTTGGACCTTC. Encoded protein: CASSSDRGGVWTF.

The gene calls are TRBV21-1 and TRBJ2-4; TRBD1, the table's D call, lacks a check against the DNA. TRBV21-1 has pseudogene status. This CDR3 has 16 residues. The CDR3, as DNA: TGTGCCAGCAATCATTCAATCAGGGGGCTATGGAACATTCAGTACTTC. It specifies CASNHSIRGLWNIQYF.

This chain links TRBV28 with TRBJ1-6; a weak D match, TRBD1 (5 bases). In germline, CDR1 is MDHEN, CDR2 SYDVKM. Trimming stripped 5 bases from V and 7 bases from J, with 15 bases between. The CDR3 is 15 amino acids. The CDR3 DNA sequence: TGTGCCAGCAGTGACTCAAAGGGGTGGAATTCACCCCTCCACTTT. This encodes CASSDSKGWNSPLHF.

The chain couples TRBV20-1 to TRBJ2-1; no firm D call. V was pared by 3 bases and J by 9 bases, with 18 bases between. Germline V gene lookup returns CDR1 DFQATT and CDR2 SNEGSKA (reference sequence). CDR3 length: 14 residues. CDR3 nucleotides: TGCAGTGCTAGTTCGCCCCTAGGTTCAAGTGAGCAGTTCTTC. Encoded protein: CSASSPLGSSEQFF.

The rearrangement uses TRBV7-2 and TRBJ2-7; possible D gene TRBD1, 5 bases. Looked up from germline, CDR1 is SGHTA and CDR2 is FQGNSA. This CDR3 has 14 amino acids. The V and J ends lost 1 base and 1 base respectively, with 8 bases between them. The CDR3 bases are TGTGCCAGCAGCTTAGGCACAGGATCCTACGAGCAGTACTTC. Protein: CASSLGTGSYEQYF.

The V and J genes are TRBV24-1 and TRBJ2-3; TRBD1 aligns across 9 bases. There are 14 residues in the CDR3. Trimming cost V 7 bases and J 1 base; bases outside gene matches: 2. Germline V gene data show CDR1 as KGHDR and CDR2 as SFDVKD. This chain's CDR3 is CATSRDRGTDTQYF. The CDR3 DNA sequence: TGTGCCACCAGCCGGGACAGGGGCACAGATACGCAGTATTTT.

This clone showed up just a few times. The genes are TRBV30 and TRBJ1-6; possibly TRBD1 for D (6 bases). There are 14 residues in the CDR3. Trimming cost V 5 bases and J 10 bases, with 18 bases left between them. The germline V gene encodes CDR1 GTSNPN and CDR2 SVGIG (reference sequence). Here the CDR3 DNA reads TGTGCCTGGTCCGGGACACCTCAAAACTCACCCCTCCACTTT. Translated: CAWSGTPQNSPLHF.

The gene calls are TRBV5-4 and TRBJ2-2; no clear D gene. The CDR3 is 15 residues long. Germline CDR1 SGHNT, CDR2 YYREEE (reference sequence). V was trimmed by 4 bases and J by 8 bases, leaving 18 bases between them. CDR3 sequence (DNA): TGTGCCAGCAGCCCTGACCGCTTAGCATCAGGGGAGCTGTTTTTT. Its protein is CASSPDRLASGELFF.

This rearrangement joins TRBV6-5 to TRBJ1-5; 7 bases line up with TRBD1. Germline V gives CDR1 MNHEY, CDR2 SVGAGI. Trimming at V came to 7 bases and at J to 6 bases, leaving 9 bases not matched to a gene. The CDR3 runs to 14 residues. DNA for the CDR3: TGTGCCAGCACCCCTCGACAGGGCAGTCAGCCCCAGCATTTT. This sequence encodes CASTPRQGSQPQHF.

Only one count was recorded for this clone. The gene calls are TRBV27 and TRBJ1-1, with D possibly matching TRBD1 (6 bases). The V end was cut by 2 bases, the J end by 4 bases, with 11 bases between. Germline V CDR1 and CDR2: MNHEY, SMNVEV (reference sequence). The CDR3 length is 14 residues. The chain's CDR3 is CASSLGGGATEAFF. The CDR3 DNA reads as TGTGCCAGCAGTTTAGGAGGGGGGGCCACTGAAGCTTTCTTT.